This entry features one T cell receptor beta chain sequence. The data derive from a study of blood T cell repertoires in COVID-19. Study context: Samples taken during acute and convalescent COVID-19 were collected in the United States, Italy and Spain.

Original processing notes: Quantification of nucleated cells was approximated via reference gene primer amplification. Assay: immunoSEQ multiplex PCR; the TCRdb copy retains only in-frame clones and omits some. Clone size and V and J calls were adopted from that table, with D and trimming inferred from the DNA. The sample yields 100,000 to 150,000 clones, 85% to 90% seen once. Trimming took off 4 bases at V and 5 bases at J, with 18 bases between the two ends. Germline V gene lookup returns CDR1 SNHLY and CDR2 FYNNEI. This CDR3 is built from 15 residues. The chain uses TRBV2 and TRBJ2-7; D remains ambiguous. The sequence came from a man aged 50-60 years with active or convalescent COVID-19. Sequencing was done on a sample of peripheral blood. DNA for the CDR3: TGTGCCAGCAGTGTGAGCCGCCGCGCGCCCAACGAGCAGTACTTC. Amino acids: CASSVSRRAPNEQYF.